Each of the 2 T cell receptor beta chains below was sequenced from the same sample in a study of T cell changes during pregnancy in multiple sclerosis. Measured with immunoSEQ multiplex PCR; TCRdb has only the in-frame clones, and not every one. The sample includes tens of thousands of clones, about 89% of them seen just once. The specimen comprised CD4+ T cells from peripheral blood mononuclear cells, sampled in the first trimester of pregnancy. The receptors come from a female donor with multiple sclerosis, enrolled in a pregnancy study.

The genes are TRBV5-4 and TRBJ1-1; 8 nucleotides agree with TRBD1. Germline values: CDR1 SGHNT, CDR2 YYREEE (reference sequence). The trim removed 5 bases at V and 4 bases at J, leaving 13 bases unmatched. This CDR3 region has 16 residues. CDR3 sequence: CASRQNPQGATTEAFF. The CDR3 DNA follows: TGTGCCAGCAGACAAAACCCTCAGGGGGCGACCACTGAAGCTTTCTTT. The full variable domain, rest sourced from reference TRBV5-4 and TRBJ1-1, is ETGVTQSPTHLIKTRGQQVTLRCSSQSGHNTVSWYQQALGQGPQFIFQYYREEENGRGNFPPRFSGLQFPNYSSELNVNALELDDSALYLCASRQNPQGATTEAFFGQGTRLTVV.

The chain uses TRBV7-6 and TRBJ2-5, with 10 bases that match TRBD2. The CDR3 loop spans 15 amino acids. V lost 5 bases and J lost 2; bases outside the gene matches: 5. Germline loops: CDR1 SGHVS, CDR2 FNYEAQ. CDR3 protein: CASSQGLASQETQYF. For the CDR3, the DNA is TGTGCCAGCAGCCAGGGACTAGCGAGTCAAGAGACCCAGTACTTC.